This entry lists 17 T cell receptor beta chains sequenced from one sample in a study of blood T cells in healthy people across ages (dated by TCRdb to the mid-2010s). The library was produced with 5' RACE. Sequencer: Illumina HiSeq 2500. The second PCR ran for about 7 to 11 cycles and used a J-beta primer mix along with a sample-barcoded 5' primer. The public reads were reanalyzed by TCRdb: fastp trimming at Q25, MiXCR alignment, in-frame beta chains only. Identical CDR3 protein sequences are pooled into one entry, listed with their most common genes and DNA. The sample records some 700,000 distinct CDR3 sequences, 22% of which are singletons. Of the sample, around 22% is held by the ten largest clones. The sample comprised blood. The receptors were gathered from a man between 65 and 85 years old in good health.

The V gene is TRBV6-5, the J gene TRBJ1-2; 7 bases line up with TRBD1. The trim removed 0 bases at V and 8 bases at J, leaving 6 bases unmatched. CDR1 is MNHEY, CDR2 SVGAGI, per germline. CDR3 length: 14 residues. This CDR3 is CASSYSDRAIGYTF. For the CDR3, the DNA is TGTGCCAGCAGTTACTCAGACAGGGCTATAGGCTACACCTTC.

The chain couples TRBV29-1 to TRBJ2-4, with D perhaps assigned TRBD1 or TRBD2 (6 bases each). This CDR3 region has 12 residues. The germline V gene encodes CDR1 SQVTM and CDR2 ANQGSEA. V lost 4 bases and J lost 6, with 10 bases in between. CDR3 protein: CSVGTAGNIQYF. CDR3 nucleotide sequence: TGCAGCGTTGGGACAGCGGGAAACATTCAGTACTTC.

The chain recombines TRBV4-2 with TRBJ2-1, with 13 bases aligning to TRBD2. The CDR3 consists of 22 residues. Unmatched junction bases numbered 17, after V lost 3 bases and J lost 0 bases. In germline, CDR1 is LGHNA, CDR2 YNFKEQ. In DNA, the CDR3 is TGTGCCAGCAGCCAGGCCGTGGGACTAGCGGGACAAAAACAGAGCTCCTACAATGAGCAGTTCTTC. The encoded protein is CASSQAVGLAGQKQSSYNEQFF.

J is TRBJ2-3 and V is TRBV25-1; 12 bases line up with TRBD2. The CDR3 length is 15 residues. CDR1 is MGHDK and CDR2 is SYGVNS in the germline V gene. V shed 7 bases, J shed 4 bases, and the junction held 6 bases outside the gene matches. CDR3 sequence reads: CASNLAGGPSDTQYF. CDR3 nucleotide sequence: TGTGCCAGCAACCTAGCGGGAGGGCCTTCAGATACGCAGTATTTT.

This clonotype was observed a handful of times. The chain uses TRBV20-1 and TRBJ2-5; TRBD2 matches 12 bases. V dropped 2 bases and J dropped 1; count of bases not matched to a gene: 5. CDR3 length: 16 amino acids. Germline CDR1 DFQATT, CDR2 SNEGSKA (reference sequence). CDR3 residues: CSARRPSGGAQETQYF. CDR3 sequence (DNA): TGCAGTGCTAGAAGACCTAGCGGGGGGGCCCAAGAGACCCAGTACTTC.

This clonotype has just a few counts. This rearrangement joins TRBV12-3 or TRBV12-4 to TRBJ1-3; 7 positions agree with TRBD1. CDR3 size: 15 residues. V shed 6 bases and J 2 bases; nucleotides not matched to a gene: 7. In nucleotides, the CDR3 is TGTGCCAGCAGAAGAGACAGGGTCCCTGGAAACACCATATATTTT. It encodes CASRRDRVPGNTIYF.

J is TRBJ1-1 and V is TRBV2, with D possibly matching TRBD1 (5 bases). This CDR3 is 15 amino acids long. Trimming shortened V by 0 bases and J by 5 bases, and 13 bases separated the two germline ends. Per the germline V gene, CDR1 is SNHLY and CDR2 is FYNNEI. CDR3 nucleotides: TGTGCCAGCAGTGAAGCGCGGGGGTTGAGGACTGAAGCTTTCTTT. As protein: CASSEARGLRTEAFF. Variable domain in full (rest from reference TRBV2 and TRBJ1-1): EPEVTQTPSHQVTQMGQEVILRCVPISNHLYFYWYRQILGQKVEFLVSFYNNEISEKSEIFDDQFSVERPDGSNFTLKIRSTKLEDSAMYFCASSEARGLRTEAFFGQGTRLTVV.

This clonotype has only a few counts. This chain joins TRBV7-8 and TRBJ2-1; no definite D call. The J call may not be correct, given that the DNA end is closer to TRBJ2-7. CDR1 SGHVS and CDR2 FQNEAQ come from the germline V gene. This CDR3 has 14 amino acids. The CDR3: CASSLKYEAYEQYV. Here the CDR3 DNA reads TGTGCCAGCAGCTTAAAATACGAGGCCTACGAGCAGTACGTC.

Only a few counts were recorded for this clonotype. The genes are TRBV5-5 and TRBJ2-7; D perhaps matches TRBD2 (5 bases). V lost 1 base, J lost 4 bases, and 18 bases lay in between. This CDR3 has 16 amino acids. CDR1 SGHKS and CDR2 YYEKEE come from the germline V gene (reference sequence). The CDR3 region has the DNA TGTGCCAGCAGCTTGATAGGAGGCACCCGCGGTTACGAGCAGTACTTC. Protein sequence: CASSLIGGTRGYEQYF.

This sequence joins TRBV3-1 and TRBJ2-1; TRBD2 is a possible D gene (7 bases). Germline V gene data show CDR1 as LGHDT and CDR2 as YNNKEL (reference sequence). The CDR3 is 17 residues long. The V gene lost 1 base and the J gene lost 3 bases, with 16 bases spanning the gap. The CDR3 here is CASSQGGGDYYYNEQFF. In DNA, the CDR3 is TGTGCCAGCAGCCAAGGAGGGGGGGACTACTACTACAATGAGCAGTTCTTC.

This clonotype appeared many times. One junction end disagrees with the germline gene, perhaps due to a read error. The chain carries TRBV12-3 or TRBV12-4 and TRBJ1-5, with D perhaps matching TRBD1 (6 bases). The CDR3 consists of 13 residues. This CDR3 is CASSLTGGQPQHF. Here the CDR3 DNA reads TGTGCCAGCAGTTTAACGGGGGGCCAGCCCCAGCACTTT.

A few counts support this clonotype. The chain joins TRBV10-3 to TRBJ2-6; unclear D gene. The CDR3 consists of 13 residues. The V gene's germline CDR1 is ENHRY and CDR2 SYGVKD. V shed 6 bases and J shed 0 bases, with 3 bases lying between them. The CDR3 DNA is TGTGCCATCAGAAACTCTGGGGCCAACGTCCTGACTTTC. Translation: CAIRNSGANVLTF.

This clonotype was detected only a few times. The chain links TRBV29-1 to TRBJ2-1, with D hard to call. CDR3 length: 13 amino acids. V lost 6 bases to trimming and J lost 4 bases, with 13 bases between them. Germline CDR1 and CDR2: SQVTM and ANQGSEA. The CDR3 loop reads CSVDELLYNEQFF. The CDR3 DNA follows: TGCAGCGTGGATGAGCTCCTTTACAATGAGCAGTTCTTC.

The V call is TRBV7-3, the J call TRBJ1-4; D gene ambiguous. In germline, CDR1 is SGHTA, CDR2 FQGTGA. This CDR3 has 13 residues. Trimming took off 5 bases at V and 3 bases at J, with 7 bases between the two ends. The CDR3 region is CASSPRANEKLFF. The CDR3 coding sequence is TGTGCCAGCAGCCCCCGGGCTAATGAAAAACTGTTTTTT.

V gene TRBV6-1 combines with J gene TRBJ1-1; D is possibly TRBD1 (5 bases). CDR1 and CDR2 from the germline V gene are MNHNS and SASEGT. V was shortened by 11 bases and J by 6 bases, with 16 bases between the two germline ends. CDR3 length: 12 amino acids. This CDR3 is CAARFEGSEAFF. In nucleotides, the CDR3 is TGTGCCGCCCGTTTTGAGGGGTCTGAAGCTTTCTTT.

The sample holds a few counts of this clonotype. The CDR3 spells CSASETSADTQYF. The CDR3 region has the DNA TGCAGTGCTAGCGAGACTAGCGCGGATACGCAGTATTTT. The genes are TRBV20-1 and TRBJ2-3; 8 nucleotides line up with TRBD2. Germline V lookup: CDR1 DFQATT, CDR2 SNEGSKA (reference sequence). The CDR3 extends over 13 amino acids. J gave up 6 bases and V 3 bases, and 5 bases lay outside the gene matches.

This clonotype was seen a handful of times. The CDR3 DNA sequence: TGCGCCAGCAGCTTACATAGGACGGGAACCGACGAGCAGTACTTC. Residues: CASSLHRTGTDEQYF. The V gene is TRBV5-1, the J gene TRBJ2-7; TRBD2 is a possible D gene (5 bases). CDR1 and CDR2 (germline): SGHRS, YFSETQ. The CDR3 covers 15 residues. The V end lost 2 bases, the J end lost 5 bases, and 17 bases lay between the germline ends.